This T cell receptor (beta chain) appears in the sequencing data of a study of shared clonotypes between healthy human individuals. Using immunoSEQ multiplex PCR, the repertoire was profiled, and TCRdb retains in-frame clones only, with some absent. The table includes more than 2 million clones, 93% detected once. It was CD45RO-negative cells, positively selected for CCR7, that made up naive CD8 cells, with terminally differentiated effector memory CD45RA+ cells excluded. Germline V gene sequence: CDR1 SGHRS, CDR2 YFSETQ. The CDR3 has 17 amino acids. The V end was cut by 1 base, the J end by 7 bases, with 21 bases between.

The sample was naive CD8+ T cells from PBMCs. The sequence came from a man aged 18 to 30 in good health. Some clones in this sample may be carry-over from other donors' samples. The chain combines TRBV5-1 with TRBJ2-1, with D possibly matching TRBD1 (6 bases). The CDR3: CASSLNGLAPRGNEQFF. Here the CDR3 DNA reads TGCGCCAGCAGCTTGAATGGGCTAGCACCAAGGGGGAATGAGCAGTTCTTC.